This T cell receptor beta chain comes out of a study of identical twins. This clonotype was counted a few times. As yet, its antigen is unknown. TCRdb reprocessed the 5' RACE reads via MiXCR and lists one record per CDR3 protein. The repertoire holds fewer than 900,000 distinct CDR3 sequences, with around a sixth as singletons. Study-wide findings and caveats: Monozygotic twin pairs showed more out-of-frame TCR alpha sharing than models estimated. With abundant cord blood beta clonotypes, insertions were fewer; memory repertoires showed no such pattern. Conclusions came from cross-sectional statistical analysis, not from following the same donors.

The CDR3 covers 17 residues. The V gene lost 2 bases and the J gene lost 4 bases, with 18 bases spanning the gap. CDR1 and CDR2 (germline): KGHSH, LQKENI. This sample also belongs to another study, concerning T cells expressing NK-cell markers. That source reports: In several experiments, sorting was restricted to alpha-beta TCR T cells by an anti-gamma-delta TCR antibody.

The specimen was PBMCs. The chain joins TRBV18 to TRBJ1-3; tentative D call: TRBD1 (6 bases). The receptor comes from a woman aged 18-29 years in good health. The CDR3 nucleotides read TGTGCCAGCTCACCAATCACAGGGCCTCGAGGAGGAAACACCATATATTTT. As protein: CASSPITGPRGGNTIYF.